This T cell receptor (beta chain) is drawn from a study of T cell repertoires in cytomegalovirus infection. Study-level background: Public TCR beta signatures were indicative of both CMV infection and a matching HLA type.

The CDR3 contains 15 residues. Germline CDR1 is DFQATT and CDR2 is SNEGSKA (reference sequence). The V and J ends lost 1 base and 1 base, in that order; junction bases with no gene match: 4. TCRdb itself ran the reads through MiXCR, one entry per CDR3 protein. The table records 160,000 or so distinct CDR3 sequences, 23% of them present only once. Study-wide points: In two of eight donors, the top clonotype was HLA-C-restricted CMV-specific.

To note about this clonotype: Antigen unknown.

The sequenced sample was PBMCs. The clonotype comes from a human donor in good health (CMV status not recorded). Some clones in this sample may be carry-over from other donors' samples. This rearrangement joins TRBV20-1 to TRBJ2-4; TRBD1 agrees at 7 bases. This CDR3 is CSARALTGAKNIQYF. CDR3 DNA: TGCAGTGCTAGAGCCCTGACAGGGGCCAAAAACATTCAGTACTTC.